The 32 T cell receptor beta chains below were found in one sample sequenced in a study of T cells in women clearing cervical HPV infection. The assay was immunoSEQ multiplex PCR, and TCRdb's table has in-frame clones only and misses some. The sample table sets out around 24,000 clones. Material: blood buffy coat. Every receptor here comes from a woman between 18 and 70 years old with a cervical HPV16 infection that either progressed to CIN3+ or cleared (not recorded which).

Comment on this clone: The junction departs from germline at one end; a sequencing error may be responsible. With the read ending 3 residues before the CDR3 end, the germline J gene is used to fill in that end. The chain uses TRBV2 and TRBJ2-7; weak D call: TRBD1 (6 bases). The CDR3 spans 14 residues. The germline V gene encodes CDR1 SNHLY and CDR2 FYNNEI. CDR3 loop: CTSSEAGASYEQYF. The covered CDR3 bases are TGTACCAGCAGTGAGGCAGGGGCATCCTACGAG.

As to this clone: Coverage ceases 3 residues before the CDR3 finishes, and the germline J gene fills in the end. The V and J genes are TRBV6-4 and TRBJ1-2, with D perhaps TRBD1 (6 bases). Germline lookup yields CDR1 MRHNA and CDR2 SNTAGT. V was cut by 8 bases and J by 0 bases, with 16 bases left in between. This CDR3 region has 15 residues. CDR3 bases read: TGTGCCAGCCGTAGGGGACACGGGGCTAACTATGGC. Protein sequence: CASRRGHGANYG. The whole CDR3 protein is CASRRGHGANYGYTF.

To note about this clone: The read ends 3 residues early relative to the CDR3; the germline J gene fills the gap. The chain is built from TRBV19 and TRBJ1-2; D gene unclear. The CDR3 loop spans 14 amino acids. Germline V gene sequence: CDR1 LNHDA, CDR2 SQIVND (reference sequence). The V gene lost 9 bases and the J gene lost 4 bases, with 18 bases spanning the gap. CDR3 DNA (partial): TGTGCCAGCCTTGGTACTGCTCCGGTCTATGGC. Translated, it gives CASLGTAPVYG. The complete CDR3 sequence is CASLGTAPVYGYTF.

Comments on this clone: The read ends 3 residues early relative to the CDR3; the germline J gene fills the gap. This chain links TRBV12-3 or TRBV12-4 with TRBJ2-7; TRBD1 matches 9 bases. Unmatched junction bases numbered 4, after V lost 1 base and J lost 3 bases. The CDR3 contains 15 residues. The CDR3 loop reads CASSLGGTGNYEQYF. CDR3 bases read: TGTGCCAGCAGTTTAGGGGGGACAGGGAACTACGAG.

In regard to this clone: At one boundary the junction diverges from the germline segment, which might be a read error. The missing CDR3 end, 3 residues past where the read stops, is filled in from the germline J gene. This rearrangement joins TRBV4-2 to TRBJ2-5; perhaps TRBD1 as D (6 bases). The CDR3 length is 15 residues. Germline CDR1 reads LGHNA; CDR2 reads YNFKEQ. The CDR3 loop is CASSHNRDNGETQYF. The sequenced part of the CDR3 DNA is TGCGCCAGCAGCCACAACCGGGACAACGGAGAGACC.

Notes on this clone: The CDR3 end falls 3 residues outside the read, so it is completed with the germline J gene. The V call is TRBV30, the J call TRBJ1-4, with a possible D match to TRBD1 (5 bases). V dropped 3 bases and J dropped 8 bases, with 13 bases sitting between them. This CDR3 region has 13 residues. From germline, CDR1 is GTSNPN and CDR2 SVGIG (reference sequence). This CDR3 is CAWSGQGGEKLFF. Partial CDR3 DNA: TGTGCCTGGAGCGGGCAGGGAGGCGAAAAA.

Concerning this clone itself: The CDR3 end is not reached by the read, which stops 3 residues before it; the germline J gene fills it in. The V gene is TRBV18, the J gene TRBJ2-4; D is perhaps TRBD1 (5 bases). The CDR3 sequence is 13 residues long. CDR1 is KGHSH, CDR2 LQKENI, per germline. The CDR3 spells CASSPDSNYGQYF. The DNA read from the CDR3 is TGTGCCAGCTCGCCCGACAGTAACTATGGT.

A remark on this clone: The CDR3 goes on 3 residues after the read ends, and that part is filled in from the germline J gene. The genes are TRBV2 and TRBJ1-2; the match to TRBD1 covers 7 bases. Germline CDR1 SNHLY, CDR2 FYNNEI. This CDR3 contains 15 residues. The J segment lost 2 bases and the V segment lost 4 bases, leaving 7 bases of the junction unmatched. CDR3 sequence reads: CASSADRDLNYGYTF. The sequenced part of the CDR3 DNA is TGTGCCAGCAGTGCCGACAGGGACCTCAACTATGGC.

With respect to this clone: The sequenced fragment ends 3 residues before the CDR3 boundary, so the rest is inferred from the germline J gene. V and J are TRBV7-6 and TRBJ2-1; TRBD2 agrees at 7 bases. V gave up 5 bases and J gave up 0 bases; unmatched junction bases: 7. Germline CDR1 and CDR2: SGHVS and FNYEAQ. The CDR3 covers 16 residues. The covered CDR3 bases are TGTGCCAGCAGCCCGCGAGCGGGGACCTCCTACAATGAG. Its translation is CASSPRAGTSYNE. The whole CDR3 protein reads CASSPRAGTSYNEQFF.

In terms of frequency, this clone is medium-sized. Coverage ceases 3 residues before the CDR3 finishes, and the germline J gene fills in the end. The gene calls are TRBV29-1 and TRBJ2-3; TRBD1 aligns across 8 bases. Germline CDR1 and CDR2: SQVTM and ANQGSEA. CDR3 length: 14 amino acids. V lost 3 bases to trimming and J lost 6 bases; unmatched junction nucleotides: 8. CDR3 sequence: CSVEGQDLPDTQYF. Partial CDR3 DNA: TGCAGCGTTGAGGGACAGGACCTCCCGGATACG.

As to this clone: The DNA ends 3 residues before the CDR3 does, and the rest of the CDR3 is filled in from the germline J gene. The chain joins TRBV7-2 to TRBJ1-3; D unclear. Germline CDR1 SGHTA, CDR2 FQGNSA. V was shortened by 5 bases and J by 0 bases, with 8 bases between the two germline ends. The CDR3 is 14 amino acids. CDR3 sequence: CASSPYSSGNTIYF. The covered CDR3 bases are TGTGCCAGCAGCCCCTACAGCTCTGGAAACACC.

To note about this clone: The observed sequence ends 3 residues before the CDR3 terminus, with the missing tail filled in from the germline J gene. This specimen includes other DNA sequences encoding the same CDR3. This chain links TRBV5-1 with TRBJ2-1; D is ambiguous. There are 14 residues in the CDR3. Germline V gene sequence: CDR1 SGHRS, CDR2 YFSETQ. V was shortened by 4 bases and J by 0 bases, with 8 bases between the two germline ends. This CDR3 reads CASSLAVSYNEQFF. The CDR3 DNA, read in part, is TGCGCCAGCAGCCTTGCGGTCTCCTACAATGAG.

The CDR3: CASSLGTGVYEQYF. CDR3 bases read: TGCGCCAGCAGCTTGGGGACAGGGGTATACGAG. The chain is built from TRBV5-1 and TRBJ2-7; 9 nucleotides align to TRBD1. The read halts 3 residues ahead of the CDR3 end, with the missing end drawn from the germline J gene. CDR3 size: 14 residues. J gave up 4 bases and V 0 bases, and 2 bases lay outside the gene matches. CDR1 is SGHRS and CDR2 is YFSETQ in the germline V gene. Variable domain in full (rest from reference TRBV5-1 and TRBJ2-7): KAGVTQTPRYLIKTRGQQVTLSCSPISGHRSVSWYQQTPGQGLQFLFEYFSETQRNKGNFPGRFSGRQFSNSRSEMNVSTLELGDSALYLCASSLGTGVYEQYFGPGTRLTVT.

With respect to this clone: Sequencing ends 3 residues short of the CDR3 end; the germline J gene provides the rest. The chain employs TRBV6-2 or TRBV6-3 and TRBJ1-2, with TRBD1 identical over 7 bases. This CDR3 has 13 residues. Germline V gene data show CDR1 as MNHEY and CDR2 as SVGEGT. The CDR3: CASRTRGFLGYTF. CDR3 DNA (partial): TGTGCCAGCAGAACCAGGGGGTTCTTGGGC.

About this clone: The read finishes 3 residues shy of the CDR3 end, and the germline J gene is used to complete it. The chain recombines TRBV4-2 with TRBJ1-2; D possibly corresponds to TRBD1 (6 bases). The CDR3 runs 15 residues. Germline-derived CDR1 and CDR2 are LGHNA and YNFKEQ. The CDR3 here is CASSQEQGSLLGYTF. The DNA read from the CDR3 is TGTGCCAGCAGCCAAGAACAGGGATCCCTCCTGGGC.

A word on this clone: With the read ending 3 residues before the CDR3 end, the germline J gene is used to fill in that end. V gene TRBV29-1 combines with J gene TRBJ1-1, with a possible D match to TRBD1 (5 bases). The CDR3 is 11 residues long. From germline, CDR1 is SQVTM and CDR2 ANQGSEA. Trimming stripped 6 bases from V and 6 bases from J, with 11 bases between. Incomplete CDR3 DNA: TGCAGCGTAGAGGGGTACGCTGAA. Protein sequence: CSVEGYAE. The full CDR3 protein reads CSVEGYAEAFF.

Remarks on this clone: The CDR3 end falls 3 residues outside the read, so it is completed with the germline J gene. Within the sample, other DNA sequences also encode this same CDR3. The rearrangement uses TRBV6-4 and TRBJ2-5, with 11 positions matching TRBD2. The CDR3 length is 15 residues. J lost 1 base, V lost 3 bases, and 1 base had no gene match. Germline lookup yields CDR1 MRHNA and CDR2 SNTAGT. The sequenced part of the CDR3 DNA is TGTGCCAGCAGTGAAACTAGCGGGGGCCAAGAGACC. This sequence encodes CASSETSGGQET. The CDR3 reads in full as CASSETSGGQETQYF.

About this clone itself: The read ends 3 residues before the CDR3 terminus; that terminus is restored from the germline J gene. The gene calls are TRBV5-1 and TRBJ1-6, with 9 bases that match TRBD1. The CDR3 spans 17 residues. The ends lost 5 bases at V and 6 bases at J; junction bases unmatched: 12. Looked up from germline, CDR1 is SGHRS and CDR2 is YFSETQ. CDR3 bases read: TGCGCCAGCAGGAGAGGGGGACAGGGTGTTAGTAATTCACCC. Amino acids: CASRRGGQGVSNSP. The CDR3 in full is CASRRGGQGVSNSPLHF. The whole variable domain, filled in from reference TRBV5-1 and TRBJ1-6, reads KAGVTQTPRYLIKTRGQQVTLSCSPISGHRSVSWYQQTPGQGLQFLFEYFSETQRNKGNFPGRFSGRQFSNSRSEMNVSTLELGDSALYLCASRRGGQGVSNSPLHFGNGTRLTVT.

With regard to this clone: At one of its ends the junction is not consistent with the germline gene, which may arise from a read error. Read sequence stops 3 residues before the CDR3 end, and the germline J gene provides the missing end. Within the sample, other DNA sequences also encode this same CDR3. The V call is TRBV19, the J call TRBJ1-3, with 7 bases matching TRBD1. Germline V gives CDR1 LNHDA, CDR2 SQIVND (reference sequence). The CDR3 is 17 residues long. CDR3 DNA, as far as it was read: TGTGCCAGTACAGAACGGGACAGCTATTACTCTGGAAACACA. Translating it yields CASTERDSYYSGNT. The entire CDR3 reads CASTERDSYYSGNTIYF.

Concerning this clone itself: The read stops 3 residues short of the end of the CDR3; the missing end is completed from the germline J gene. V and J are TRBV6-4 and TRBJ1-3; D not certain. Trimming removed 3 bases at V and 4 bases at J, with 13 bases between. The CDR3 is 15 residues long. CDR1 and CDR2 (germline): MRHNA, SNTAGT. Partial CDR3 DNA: TGTGCCAGCAGTGAATCGGAGGGCCCGGGAAACACC. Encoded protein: CASSESEGPGNT. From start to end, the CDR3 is CASSESEGPGNTIYF.

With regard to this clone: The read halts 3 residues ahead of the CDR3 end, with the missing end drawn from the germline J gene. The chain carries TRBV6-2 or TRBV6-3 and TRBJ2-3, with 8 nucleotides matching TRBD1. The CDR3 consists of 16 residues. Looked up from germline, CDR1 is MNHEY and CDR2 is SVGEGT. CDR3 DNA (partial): TGTGCCAGCTACGACAGGACAGGGAATGCCAATCAGCCG. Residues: CASYDRTGNANQP. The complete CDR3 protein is CASYDRTGNANQPQYF.

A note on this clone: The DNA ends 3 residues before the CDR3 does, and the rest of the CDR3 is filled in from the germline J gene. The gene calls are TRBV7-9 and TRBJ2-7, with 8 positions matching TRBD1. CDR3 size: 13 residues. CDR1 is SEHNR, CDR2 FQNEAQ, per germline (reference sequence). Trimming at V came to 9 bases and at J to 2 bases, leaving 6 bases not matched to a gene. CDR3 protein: CARDRGTPYEQYF. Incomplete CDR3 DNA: TGTGCCAGAGACAGGGGAACCCCCTACGAG.

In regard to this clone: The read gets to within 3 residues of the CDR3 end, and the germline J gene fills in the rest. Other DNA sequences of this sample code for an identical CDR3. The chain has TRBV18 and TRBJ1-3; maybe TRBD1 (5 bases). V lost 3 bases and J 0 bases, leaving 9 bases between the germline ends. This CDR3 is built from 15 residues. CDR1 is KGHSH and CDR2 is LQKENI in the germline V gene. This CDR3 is CASSPSGISGNTIYF. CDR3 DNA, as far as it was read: TGTGCCAGCTCACCCTCAGGGATCTCTGGAAACACC.

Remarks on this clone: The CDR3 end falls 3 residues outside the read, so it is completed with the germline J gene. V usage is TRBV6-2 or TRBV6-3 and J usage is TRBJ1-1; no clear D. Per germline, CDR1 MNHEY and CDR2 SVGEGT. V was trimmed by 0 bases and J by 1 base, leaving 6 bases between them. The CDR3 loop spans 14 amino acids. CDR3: CASSYSGKNTEAFF. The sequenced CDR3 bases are TGTGCCAGCAGTTACTCGGGCAAGAACACTGAA.

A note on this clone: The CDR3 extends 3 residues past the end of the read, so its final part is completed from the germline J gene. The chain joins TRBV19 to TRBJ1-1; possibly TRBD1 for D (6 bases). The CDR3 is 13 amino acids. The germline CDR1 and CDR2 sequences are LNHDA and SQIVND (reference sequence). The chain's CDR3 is CASSREGQSKAFF. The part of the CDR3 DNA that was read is TGTGCCAGTAGCCGAGAAGGACAGAGTAAA.

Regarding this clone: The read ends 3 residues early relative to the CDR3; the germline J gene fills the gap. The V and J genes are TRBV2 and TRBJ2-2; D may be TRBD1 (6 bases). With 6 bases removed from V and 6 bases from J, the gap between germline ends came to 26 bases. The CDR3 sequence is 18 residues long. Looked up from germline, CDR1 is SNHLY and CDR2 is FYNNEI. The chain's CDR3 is CASSSPTGGRATAGELFF. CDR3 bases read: TGTGCCAGCAGCAGCCCCACTGGGGGCAGGGCTACGGCCGGGGAG.

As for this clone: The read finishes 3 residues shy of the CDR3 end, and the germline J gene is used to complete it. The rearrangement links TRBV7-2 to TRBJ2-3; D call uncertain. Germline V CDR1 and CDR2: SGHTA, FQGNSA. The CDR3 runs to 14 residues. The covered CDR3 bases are TGTGCCAGCAGCCCCCAGCATAGCAATCAGCCG. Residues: CASSPQHSNQP. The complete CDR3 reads CASSPQHSNQPQYF.

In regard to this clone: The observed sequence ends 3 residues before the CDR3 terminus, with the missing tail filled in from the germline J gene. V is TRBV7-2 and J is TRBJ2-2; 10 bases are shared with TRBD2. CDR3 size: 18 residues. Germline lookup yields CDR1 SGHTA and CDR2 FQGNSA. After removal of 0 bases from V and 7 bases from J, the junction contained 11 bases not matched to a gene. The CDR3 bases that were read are TGTGCCAGCAGCTTAGCCTCGGCCCTAGCGGGGGCGAGCGGGGAG. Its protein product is CASSLASALAGASGE. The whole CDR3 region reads CASSLASALAGASGELFF.

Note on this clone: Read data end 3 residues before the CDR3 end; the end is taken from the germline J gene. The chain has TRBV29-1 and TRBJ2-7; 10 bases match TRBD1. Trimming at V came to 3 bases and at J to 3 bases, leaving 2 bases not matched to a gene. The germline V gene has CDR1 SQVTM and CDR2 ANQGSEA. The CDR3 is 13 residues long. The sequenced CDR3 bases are TGCAGCGTTGAGACAGGGGGCAGCTACGAG. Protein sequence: CSVETGGSYE. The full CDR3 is CSVETGGSYEQYF.

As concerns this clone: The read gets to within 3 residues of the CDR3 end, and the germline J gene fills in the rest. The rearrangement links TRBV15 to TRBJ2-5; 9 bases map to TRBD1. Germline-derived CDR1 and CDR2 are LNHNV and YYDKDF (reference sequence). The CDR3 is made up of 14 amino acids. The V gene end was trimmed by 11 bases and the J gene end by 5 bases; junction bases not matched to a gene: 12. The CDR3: CAAGGQGGDETQYF. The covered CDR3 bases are TGTGCCGCCGGGGGACAGGGCGGAGATGAGACC.

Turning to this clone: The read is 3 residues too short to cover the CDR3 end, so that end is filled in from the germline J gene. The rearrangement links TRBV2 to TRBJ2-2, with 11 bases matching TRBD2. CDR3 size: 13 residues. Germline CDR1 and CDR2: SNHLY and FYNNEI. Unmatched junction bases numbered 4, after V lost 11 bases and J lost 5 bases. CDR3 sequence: CAGRLAGTGELFF. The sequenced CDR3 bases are TGTGCCGGCCGACTAGCGGGGACCGGGGAG.

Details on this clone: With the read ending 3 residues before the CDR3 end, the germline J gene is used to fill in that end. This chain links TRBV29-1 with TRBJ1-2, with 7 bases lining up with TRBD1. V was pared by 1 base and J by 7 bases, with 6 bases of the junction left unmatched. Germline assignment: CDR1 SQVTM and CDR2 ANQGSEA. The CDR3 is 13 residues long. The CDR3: CSVEGDRHSGYTF. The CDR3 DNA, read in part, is TGCAGCGTTGAAGGGGACAGACACTCTGGC.